This T cell receptor (beta chain) was recovered during a study of cytomegalovirus exposure and HLA in healthy donors. Findings and caveats of the study: Links to common viral pathogens appeared, in a later analysis, for several of the most significant clusters. Sequencing likely generated an artifact that appeared as a cluster of highly shared sequence variants.

PCR used 60 Vbeta primers and 13 Jbeta primers. Original analysis: An analysis performed later counted about 80 million unique TCR beta chains (approximately 10 million of them shared). The data were produced by immunoSEQ multiplex PCR, yet TCRdb's version contains in-frame clones alone and is incomplete. V, J and clone size were drawn from that table, and D and trimming were deduced from the DNA. The sample has about 190,000 clones, around 87% seen once. This clone was seen a few times. Its antigen is not known. V lost 11 bases to trimming and J lost 1 base, with 11 bases between them. CDR1 is LNHDA and CDR2 is SQIVND in the germline V gene (reference sequence). This CDR3 is built from 12 residues.

The chain recombines TRBV19 with TRBJ1-2; no clear D. The sequence derives from a boy aged 2 to 9 in good health and CMV-seronegative. Sequencing was done on a sample of PBMCs. Here the CDR3 DNA reads TGTGCCGCCGGAGTGGGTAACTATGGCTACACCTTC. Protein product: CAAGVGNYGYTF.